This T cell receptor (beta chain) derives from a study of control samples from healthy donors and cancer patients. Produced via immunoSEQ multiplex PCR; TCRdb's table is partial and in-frame only. Of roughly 88,000 clones in the sample, just over 90% were seen once. This clone showed up just a few times. The CDR3 extends over 13 amino acids. Germline values: CDR1 SGHRS, CDR2 YFSETQ. Trimming took off 0 bases at V and 6 bases at J, with 7 bases between the two ends. This rearrangement joins TRBV5-1 to TRBJ1-5; weak D call: TRBD1 (5 bases). The sample consisted of blood. This TCR was recovered from a woman in her 30s in good health. The CDR3 protein is CASSLGGGQPQHF. DNA for the CDR3: TGCGCCAGCAGCTTGGGGGGGGGTCAGCCCCAGCATTTT. The variable domain in full, completed from reference TRBV5-1 and TRBJ1-5, reads KAGVTQTPRYLIKTRGQQVTLSCSPISGHRSVSWYQQTPGQGLQFLFEYFSETQRNKGNFPGRFSGRQFSNSRSEMNVSTLELGDSALYLCASSLGGGQPQHFGDGTRLSIL.